This T cell receptor beta chain was observed in a study of T cell repertoires in cytomegalovirus infection. This clonotype was picked up many times. TCRdb independently ran MiXCR on the reads; one entry per CDR3 protein. Seen here are about 300,000 distinct CDR3 sequences, about 25% observed once, and the top ten hold around 13%. The sequenced material came from PBMCs. The TCR originated in a human donor in good health (CMV status not recorded). Some clones in this sample may be carry-over from other donors' samples.

CDR3 sequence (DNA): TGTGCCAGCAGCCTAAACAGGGGGAGTCTCAATGAGCAGTTCTTC. Amino acid sequence: CASSLNRGSLNEQFF. This chain joins TRBV7-2 and TRBJ2-1; 8 bases agree with TRBD1. The V gene's germline CDR1 is SGHTA and CDR2 FQGNSA. The CDR3 runs 15 residues. V lost 5 bases and J lost 6; bases outside the gene matches: 9.